One sample yielded the 5 T cell receptor beta chains listed below, sequenced in a study of shared clonotypes between healthy human individuals. Clones were read by immunoSEQ multiplex PCR, and TCRdb kept only the in-frame ones, dropping some. The sample contains 2 million to 2.5 million clones, 85% to 95% of which appear only once. The specimen was naive CD4+ T cells sorted from blood. Subset described: CD45RA+ positively selected. Receptors were obtained from a man aged 18-30 years in good health.

The chain uses TRBV5-1 and TRBJ1-2; D remains ambiguous. The V gene's germline CDR1 is SGHRS and CDR2 YFSETQ. Trimming stripped 0 bases from V and 0 bases from J, with 9 bases between. CDR3 length: 15 amino acids. This CDR3 reads CASSLASHSNYGYTF. CDR3 DNA: TGCGCCAGCAGCTTGGCGTCGCATTCTAACTATGGCTACACCTTC.

This clone was recorded once. This chain links TRBV6-4 with TRBJ2-1; 9 bases map to TRBD2. Per the germline V gene, CDR1 is MRHNA and CDR2 is SNTAGT. The V gene end was trimmed by 6 bases and the J gene end by 8 bases; junction bases not matched to a gene: 11. There are 15 residues in the CDR3. Here the CDR3 DNA reads TGTGCCAGCAGACGTGGATTAGCGGGAGCTGATGAGCAGTTCTTC. This codes for CASRRGLAGADEQFF.

J is TRBJ2-3 and V is TRBV9; 9 bases align to TRBD2. The CDR3 spans 15 residues. Looked up from germline, CDR1 is SGDLS and CDR2 is YYNGEE. V lost 0 bases and J lost 4; bases outside the gene matches: 3. The chain's CDR3 is CASSVGTSEADTQYF. DNA for the CDR3: TGTGCCAGCAGCGTAGGGACTAGCGAGGCAGATACGCAGTATTTT.

The rearrangement joins TRBV15 to TRBJ2-2; TRBD1 might be the D (5 bases). CDR1 is LNHNV and CDR2 is YYDKDF in the germline V gene (reference sequence). The ends were cut back, 5 bases at V and 3 bases at J, with 19 bases in the middle. The CDR3 has 17 residues. CDR3: CATSPNPRQWDTGELFF. The CDR3, as DNA: TGTGCCACCAGCCCGAACCCACGACAGTGGGACACCGGGGAGCTGTTTTTT.

The chain has TRBV10-3 and TRBJ1-3; 7 bases fit TRBD1. The ends lost 6 bases at V and 1 base at J; junction bases unmatched: 6. The germline gives CDR1 ENHRY, CDR2 SYGVKD. This CDR3 is built from 15 residues. The CDR3 loop is CAISFHRGSGNTIYF. CDR3 nucleotide sequence: TGTGCCATCAGCTTCCACAGGGGTTCTGGAAACACCATATATTTT.